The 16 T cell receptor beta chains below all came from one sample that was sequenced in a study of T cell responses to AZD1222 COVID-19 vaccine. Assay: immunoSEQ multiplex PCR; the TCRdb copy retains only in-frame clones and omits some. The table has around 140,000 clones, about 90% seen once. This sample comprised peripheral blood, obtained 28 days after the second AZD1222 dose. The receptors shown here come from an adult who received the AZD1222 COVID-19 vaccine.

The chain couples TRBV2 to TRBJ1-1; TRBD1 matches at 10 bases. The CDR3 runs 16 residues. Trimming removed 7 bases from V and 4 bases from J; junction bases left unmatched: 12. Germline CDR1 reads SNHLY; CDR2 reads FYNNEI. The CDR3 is CASTRDRGGWSTEAFF. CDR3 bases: TGTGCCAGCACCCGGGACAGGGGCGGGTGGAGCACTGAAGCTTTCTTT.

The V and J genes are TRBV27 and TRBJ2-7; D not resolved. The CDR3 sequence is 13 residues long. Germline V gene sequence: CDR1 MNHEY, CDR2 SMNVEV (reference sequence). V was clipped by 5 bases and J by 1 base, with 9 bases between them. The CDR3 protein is CASSPTRSYEQYF. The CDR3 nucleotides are TGTGCCAGCAGTCCCACTCGTTCCTACGAGCAGTACTTC.

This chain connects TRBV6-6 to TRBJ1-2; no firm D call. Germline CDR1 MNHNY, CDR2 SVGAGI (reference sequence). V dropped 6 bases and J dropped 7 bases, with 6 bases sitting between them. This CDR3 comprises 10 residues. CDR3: CASRQVGYTF. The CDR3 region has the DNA TGTGCCAGCAGGCAGGTTGGCTACACCTTC.

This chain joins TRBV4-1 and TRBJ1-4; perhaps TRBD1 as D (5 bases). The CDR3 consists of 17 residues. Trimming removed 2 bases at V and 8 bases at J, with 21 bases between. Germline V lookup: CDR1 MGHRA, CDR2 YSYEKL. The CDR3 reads CASSQSPVVGAGEKLFF. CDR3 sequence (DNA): TGCGCCAGCAGCCAATCCCCGGTTGTTGGGGCCGGGGAAAAACTGTTTTTT.

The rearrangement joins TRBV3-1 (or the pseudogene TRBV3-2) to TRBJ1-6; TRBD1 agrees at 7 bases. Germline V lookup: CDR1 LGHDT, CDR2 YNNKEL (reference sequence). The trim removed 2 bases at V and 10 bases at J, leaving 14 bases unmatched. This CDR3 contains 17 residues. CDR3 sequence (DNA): TGTGCCAGCAGCCAATTGGACAGGATCGGGATTAACTCACCCCTCCACTTT. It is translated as CASSQLDRIGINSPLHF.

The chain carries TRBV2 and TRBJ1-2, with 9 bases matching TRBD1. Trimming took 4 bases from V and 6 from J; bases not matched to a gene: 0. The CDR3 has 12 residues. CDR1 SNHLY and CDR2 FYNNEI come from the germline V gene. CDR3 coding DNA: TGTGCCAGCAGTGGACAGGGGGATGGCTACACCTTC. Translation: CASSGQGDGYTF.

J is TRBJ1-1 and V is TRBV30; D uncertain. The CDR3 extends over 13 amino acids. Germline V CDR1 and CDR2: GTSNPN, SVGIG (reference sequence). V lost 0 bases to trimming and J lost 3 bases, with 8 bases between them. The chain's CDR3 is CAWSVLMDTEAFF. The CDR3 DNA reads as TGTGCCTGGAGTGTACTGATGGACACTGAAGCTTTCTTT.

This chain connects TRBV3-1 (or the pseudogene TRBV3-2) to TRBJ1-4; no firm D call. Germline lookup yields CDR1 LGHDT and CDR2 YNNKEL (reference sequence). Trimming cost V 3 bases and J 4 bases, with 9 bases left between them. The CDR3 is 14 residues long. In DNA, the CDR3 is TGTGCCAGCAGCCAGAGGGTCGGTAATGAAAAACTGTTTTTT. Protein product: CASSQRVGNEKLFF.

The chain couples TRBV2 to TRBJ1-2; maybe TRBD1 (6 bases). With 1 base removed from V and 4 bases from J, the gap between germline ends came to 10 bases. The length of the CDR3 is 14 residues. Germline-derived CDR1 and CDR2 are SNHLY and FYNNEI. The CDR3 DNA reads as TGTGCCAGCAGTGAAGATACAGGGCTCTATGGCTACACCTTC. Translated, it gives CASSEDTGLYGYTF.

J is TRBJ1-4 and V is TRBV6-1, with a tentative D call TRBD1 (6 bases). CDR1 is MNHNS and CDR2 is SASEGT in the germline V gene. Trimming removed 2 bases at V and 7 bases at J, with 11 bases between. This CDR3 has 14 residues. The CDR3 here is CASSERGLSEKLFF. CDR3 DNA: TGTGCCAGCAGTGAAAGGGGGTTGAGTGAAAAACTGTTTTTT.

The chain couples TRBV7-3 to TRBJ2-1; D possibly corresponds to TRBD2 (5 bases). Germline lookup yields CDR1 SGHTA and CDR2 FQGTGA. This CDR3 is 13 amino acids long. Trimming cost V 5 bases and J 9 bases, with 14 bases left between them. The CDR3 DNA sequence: TGTGCCAGCAGCCCAGACTATGGGAGTGAGCAGTTCTTC. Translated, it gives CASSPDYGSEQFF.

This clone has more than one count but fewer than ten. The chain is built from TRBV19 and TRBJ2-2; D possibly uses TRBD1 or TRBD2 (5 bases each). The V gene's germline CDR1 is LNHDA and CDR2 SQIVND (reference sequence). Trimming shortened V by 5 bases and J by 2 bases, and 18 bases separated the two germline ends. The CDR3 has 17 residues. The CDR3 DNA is TGTGCCAGTAGTCCCTCCCCGGGACCGCTTAACACCGGGGAGCTGTTTTTT. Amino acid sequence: CASSPSPGPLNTGELFF.

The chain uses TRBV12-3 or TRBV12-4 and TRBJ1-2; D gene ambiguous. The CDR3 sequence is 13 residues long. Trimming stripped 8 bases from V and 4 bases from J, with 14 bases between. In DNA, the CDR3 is TGTGCCAGCGGAGTAACAGAGATCTATGGCTACACCTTC. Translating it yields CASGVTEIYGYTF.

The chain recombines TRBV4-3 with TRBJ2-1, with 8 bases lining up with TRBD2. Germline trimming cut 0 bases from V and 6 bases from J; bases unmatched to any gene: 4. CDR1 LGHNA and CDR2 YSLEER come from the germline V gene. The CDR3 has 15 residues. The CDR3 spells CASSQDILAGNEQFF. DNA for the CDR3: TGCGCCAGCAGCCAAGACATTCTAGCGGGCAATGAGCAGTTCTTC.

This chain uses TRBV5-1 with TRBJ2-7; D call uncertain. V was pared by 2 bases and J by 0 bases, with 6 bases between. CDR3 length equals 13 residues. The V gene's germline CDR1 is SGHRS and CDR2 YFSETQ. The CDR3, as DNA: TGCGCCAGCAGCTTTACAAACTCCTACGAGCAGTACTTC. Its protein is CASSFTNSYEQYF. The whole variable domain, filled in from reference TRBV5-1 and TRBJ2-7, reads KAGVTQTPRYLIKTRGQQVTLSCSPISGHRSVSWYQQTPGQGLQFLFEYFSETQRNKGNFPGRFSGRQFSNSRSEMNVSTLELGDSALYLCASSFTNSYEQYFGPGTRLTVT.

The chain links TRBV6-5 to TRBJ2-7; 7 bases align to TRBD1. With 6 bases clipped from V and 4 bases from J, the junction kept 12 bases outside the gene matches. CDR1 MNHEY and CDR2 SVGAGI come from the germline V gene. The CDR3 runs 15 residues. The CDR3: CASRHTGTEMYEQYF. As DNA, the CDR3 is TGTGCCAGCAGACACACCGGGACAGAAATGTACGAGCAGTACTTC.